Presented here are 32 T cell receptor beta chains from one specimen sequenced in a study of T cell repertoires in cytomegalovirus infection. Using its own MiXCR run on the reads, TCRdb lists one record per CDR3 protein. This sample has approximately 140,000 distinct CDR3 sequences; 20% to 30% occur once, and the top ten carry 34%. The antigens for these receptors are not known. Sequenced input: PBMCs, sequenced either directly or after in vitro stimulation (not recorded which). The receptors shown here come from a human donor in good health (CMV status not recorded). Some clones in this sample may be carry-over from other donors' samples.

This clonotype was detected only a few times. CDR3 sequence (DNA): TGCAGTGCCCGGGGGAGCCAGGATCGTGGCTACACCTTC. Protein product: CSARGSQDRGYTF. The chain uses TRBV20-1 and TRBJ1-2; D might be TRBD1 (5 bases). The V and J ends lost 6 bases and 7 bases respectively, with 18 bases between them. Germline V gene data show CDR1 as DFQATT and CDR2 as SNEGSKA (reference sequence). This CDR3 region has 13 residues.

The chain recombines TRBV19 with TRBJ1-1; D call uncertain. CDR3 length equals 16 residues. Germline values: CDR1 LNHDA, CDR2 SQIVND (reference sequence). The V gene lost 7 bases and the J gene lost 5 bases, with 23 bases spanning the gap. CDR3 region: CASTFSIVRGGTEAFF. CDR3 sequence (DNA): TGTGCCAGTACCTTTTCCATCGTTAGAGGTGGAACTGAAGCTTTCTTT.

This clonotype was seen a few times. CDR3: CASGLIGIMNTEAFF. CDR3 coding DNA: TGTGCTAGTGGTCTGATCGGGATCATGAACACTGAAGCTTTCTTT. The J gene is TRBJ1-1, the V gene TRBV12-5; no reliable D call. V was trimmed by 5 bases and J by 0 bases, leaving 13 bases between them. Per the germline V gene, CDR1 is LGHNT and CDR2 is FRNRAP. The CDR3 extends over 15 amino acids. The full variable domain, in which reference TRBV12-5 and TRBJ1-1 provide the parts outside the CDR3, is DARVTQTPRHKVTEMGQEVTMRCQPILGHNTVFWYRQTMMQGLELLAYFRNRAPLDDSGMPKDRFSAEMPDATLATLKIQPSEPRDSAVYFCASGLIGIMNTEAFFGQGTRLTVV.

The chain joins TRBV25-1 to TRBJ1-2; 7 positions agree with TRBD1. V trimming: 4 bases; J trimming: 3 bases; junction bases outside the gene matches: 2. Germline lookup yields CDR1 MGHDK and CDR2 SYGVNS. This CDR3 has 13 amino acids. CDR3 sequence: CASSVGQHYGYTF. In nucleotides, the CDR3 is TGTGCCAGCAGTGTGGGACAGCACTATGGCTACACCTTC.

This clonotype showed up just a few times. CDR3 in DNA: TGTGCCAGCAGCCCTAGAAGGGTAGCGGGGAGTACAGATACGCAGTATTTT. It is translated as CASSPRRVAGSTDTQYF. The rearrangement links TRBV7-9 to TRBJ2-3; 8 bases are a match to TRBD2. CDR3 length: 17 amino acids. Germline V CDR1 and CDR2: SEHNR, FQNEAQ (reference sequence). V lost 5 bases and J lost 3; bases outside the gene matches: 13.

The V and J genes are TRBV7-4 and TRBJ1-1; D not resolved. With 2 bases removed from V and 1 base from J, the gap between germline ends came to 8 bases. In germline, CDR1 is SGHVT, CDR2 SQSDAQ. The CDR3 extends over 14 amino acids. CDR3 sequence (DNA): TGTGCCAGCAGCTTAAGACGGGAGAACACTGAAGCTTTCTTT. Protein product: CASSLRRENTEAFF.

For the CDR3, the DNA is TGTGCCAGCAGTTTGATGCGGGAGACCCAGTACTTC. It yields the protein CASSLMRETQYF. J is TRBJ2-5 and V is TRBV12-3 or TRBV12-4; D is undetermined. V lost 3 bases and J 5 bases, leaving 7 bases between the germline ends. CDR3 size: 12 residues.

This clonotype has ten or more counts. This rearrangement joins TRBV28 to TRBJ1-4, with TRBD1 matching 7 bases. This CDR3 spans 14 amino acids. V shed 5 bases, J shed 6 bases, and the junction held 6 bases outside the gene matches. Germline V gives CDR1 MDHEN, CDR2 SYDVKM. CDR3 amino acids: CASSTPTGYEKLFF. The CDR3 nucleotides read TGTGCCAGCAGTACCCCGACAGGGTATGAAAAACTGTTTTTT. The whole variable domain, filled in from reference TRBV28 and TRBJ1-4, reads DVKVTQSSRYLVKRTGEKVFLECVQDMDHENMFWYRQDPGLGLRLIYFSYDVKMKEKGDIPEGYSVSREKKERFSLILESASTNQTSMYLCASSTPTGYEKLFFGSGTQLSVL.

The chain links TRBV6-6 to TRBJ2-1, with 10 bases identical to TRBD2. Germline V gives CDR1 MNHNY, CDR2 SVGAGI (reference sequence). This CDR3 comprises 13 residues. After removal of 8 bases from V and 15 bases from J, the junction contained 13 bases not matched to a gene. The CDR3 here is CASGYSSGRGLFF. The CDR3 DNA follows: TGTGCCAGCGGGTACTCTAGCGGGAGAGGTCTGTTCTTC.

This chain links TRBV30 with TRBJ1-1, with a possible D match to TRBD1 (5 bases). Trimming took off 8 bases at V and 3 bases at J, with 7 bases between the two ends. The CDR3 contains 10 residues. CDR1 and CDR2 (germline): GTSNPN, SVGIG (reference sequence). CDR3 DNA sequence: TGTGCCAGGGGCGACACTGAAGCTTTCTTT. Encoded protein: CARGDTEAFF.

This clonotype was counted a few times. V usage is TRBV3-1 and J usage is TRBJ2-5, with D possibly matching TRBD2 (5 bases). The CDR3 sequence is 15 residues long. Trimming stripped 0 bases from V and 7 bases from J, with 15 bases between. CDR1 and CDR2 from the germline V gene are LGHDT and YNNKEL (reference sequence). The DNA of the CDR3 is TGTGCCAGCAGCCAAGATGTACTATCAGGAGGGACCCAGTACTTC. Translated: CASSQDVLSGGTQYF.

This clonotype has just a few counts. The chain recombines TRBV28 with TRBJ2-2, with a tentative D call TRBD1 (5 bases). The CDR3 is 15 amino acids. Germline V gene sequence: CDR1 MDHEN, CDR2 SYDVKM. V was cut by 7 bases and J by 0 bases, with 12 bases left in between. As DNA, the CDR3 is TGTGCCAGCACCTCAGGGCGGACGAACACCGGGGAGCTGTTTTTT. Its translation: CASTSGRTNTGELFF. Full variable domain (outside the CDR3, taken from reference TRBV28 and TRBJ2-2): DVKVTQSSRYLVKRTGEKVFLECVQDMDHENMFWYRQDPGLGLRLIYFSYDVKMKEKGDIPEGYSVSREKKERFSLILESASTNQTSMYLCASTSGRTNTGELFFGEGSRLTVL.

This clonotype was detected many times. CDR3 coding DNA: TGTGCCAGCAGCCCTTTTGGGGGGCCGTCCGGCTACACCTTC. Its protein is CASSPFGGPSGYTF. The genes are TRBV7-9 and TRBJ1-2, with D perhaps TRBD1 (6 bases). CDR1 and CDR2 (germline): SEHNR, FQNEAQ (reference sequence). The CDR3 sequence is 14 residues long. V lost 5 bases and J lost 8, with 18 bases in between.

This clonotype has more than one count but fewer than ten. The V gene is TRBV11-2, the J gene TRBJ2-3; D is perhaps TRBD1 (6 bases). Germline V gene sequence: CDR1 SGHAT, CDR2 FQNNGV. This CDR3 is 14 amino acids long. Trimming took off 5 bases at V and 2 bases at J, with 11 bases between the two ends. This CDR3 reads CASSRDRTTDTQYF. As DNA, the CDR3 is TGTGCCAGCAGCCGAGACAGGACCACAGATACGCAGTATTTT.

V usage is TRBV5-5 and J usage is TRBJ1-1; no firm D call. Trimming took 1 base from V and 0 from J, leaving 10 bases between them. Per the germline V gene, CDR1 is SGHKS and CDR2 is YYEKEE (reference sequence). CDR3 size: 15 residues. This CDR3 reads CASSLFLGLNTEAFF. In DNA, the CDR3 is TGTGCCAGCAGCTTGTTTCTGGGTCTGAACACTGAAGCTTTCTTT.

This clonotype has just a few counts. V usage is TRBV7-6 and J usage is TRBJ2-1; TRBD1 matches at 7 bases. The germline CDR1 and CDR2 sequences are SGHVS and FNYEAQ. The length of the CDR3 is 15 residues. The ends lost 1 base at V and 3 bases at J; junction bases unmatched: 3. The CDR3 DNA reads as TGTGCCAGCAGCTTAGAACAGGGGTTCTACAATGAGCAGTTCTTC. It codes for CASSLEQGFYNEQFF.

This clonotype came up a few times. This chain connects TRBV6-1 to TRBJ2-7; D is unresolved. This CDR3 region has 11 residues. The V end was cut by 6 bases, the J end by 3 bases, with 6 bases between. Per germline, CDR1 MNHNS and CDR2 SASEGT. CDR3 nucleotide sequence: TGTGCCAGCAGCCAGAACTACGAGCAGTACTTC. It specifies CASSQNYEQYF.

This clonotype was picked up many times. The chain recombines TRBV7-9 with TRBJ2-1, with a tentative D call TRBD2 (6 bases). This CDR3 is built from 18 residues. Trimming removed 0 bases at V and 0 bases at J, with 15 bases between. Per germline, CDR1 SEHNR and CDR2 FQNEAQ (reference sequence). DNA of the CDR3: TGTGCCAGCAGCTTAGCATTAGGGCTAGCGAGCTCCTACAATGAGCAGTTCTTC. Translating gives CASSLALGLASSYNEQFF.

CDR3 loop: CATSTREGVRETQYF. Here the CDR3 DNA reads TGCGCCACATCCACCCGGGAAGGGGTTCGGGAGACCCAGTACTTC. The chain joins TRBV10-1 to TRBJ2-5; tentatively, D is TRBD1 or TRBD2 (5 bases each). Per germline, CDR1 WNHNN and CDR2 SYGVQD (reference sequence). Trimming stripped 10 bases from V and 5 bases from J, with 23 bases between. CDR3 length equals 15 residues.

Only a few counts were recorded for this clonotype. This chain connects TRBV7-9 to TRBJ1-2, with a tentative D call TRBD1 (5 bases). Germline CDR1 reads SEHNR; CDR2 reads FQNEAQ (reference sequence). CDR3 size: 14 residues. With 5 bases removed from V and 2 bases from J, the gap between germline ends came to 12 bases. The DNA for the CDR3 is TGTGCCAGCAGCCCCTGGACACCGAACTATGGCTACACCTTC. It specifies CASSPWTPNYGYTF.

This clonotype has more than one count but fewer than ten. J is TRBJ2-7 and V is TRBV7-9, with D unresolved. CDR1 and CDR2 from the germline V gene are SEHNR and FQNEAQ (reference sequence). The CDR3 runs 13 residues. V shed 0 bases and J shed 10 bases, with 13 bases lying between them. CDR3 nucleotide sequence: TGTGCCAGCAGCTTAGCTTCGGAAAGGTATCAGTACTTC. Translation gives CASSLASERYQYF.

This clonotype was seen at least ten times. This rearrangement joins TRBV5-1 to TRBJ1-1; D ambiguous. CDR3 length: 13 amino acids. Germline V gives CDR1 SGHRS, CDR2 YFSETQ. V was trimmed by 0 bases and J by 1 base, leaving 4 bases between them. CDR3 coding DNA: TGCGCCAGCAGCTTGGTCACGAACACTGAAGCTTTCTTT. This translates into CASSLVTNTEAFF.

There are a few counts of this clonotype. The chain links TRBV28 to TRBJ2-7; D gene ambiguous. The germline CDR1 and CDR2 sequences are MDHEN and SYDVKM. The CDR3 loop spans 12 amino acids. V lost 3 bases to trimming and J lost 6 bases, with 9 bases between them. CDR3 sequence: CASSFWMSEQYF. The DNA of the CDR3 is TGTGCCAGCAGTTTTTGGATGAGCGAGCAGTACTTC.

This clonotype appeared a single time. The CDR3 sequence is CASSGWNSGNTIYF. CDR3 coding DNA: TGTGCCAGCAGTGGATGGAACTCTGGAAACACCATATATTTT. The chain combines TRBV25-1 with TRBJ1-3; unclear D gene. V was cut by 4 bases and J by 0 bases, with 7 bases left in between. From germline, CDR1 is MGHDK and CDR2 SYGVNS. The CDR3 has 14 residues.

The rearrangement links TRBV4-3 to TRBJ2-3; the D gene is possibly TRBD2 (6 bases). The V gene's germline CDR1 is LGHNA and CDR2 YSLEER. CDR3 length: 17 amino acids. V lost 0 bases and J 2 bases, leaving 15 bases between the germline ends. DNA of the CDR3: TGCGCCAGCAGCCAAGATCCAGGACGGGGGAACACAGATACGCAGTATTTT. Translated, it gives CASSQDPGRGNTDTQYF.

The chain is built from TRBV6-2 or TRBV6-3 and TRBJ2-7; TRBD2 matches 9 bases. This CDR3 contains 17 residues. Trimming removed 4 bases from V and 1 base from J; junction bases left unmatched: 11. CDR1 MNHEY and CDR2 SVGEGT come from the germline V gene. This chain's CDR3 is CASSLGSSGRPSYEQYV. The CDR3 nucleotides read TGTGCCAGCAGTTTAGGGAGTAGCGGGAGACCTTCCTACGAGCAGTACGTC.

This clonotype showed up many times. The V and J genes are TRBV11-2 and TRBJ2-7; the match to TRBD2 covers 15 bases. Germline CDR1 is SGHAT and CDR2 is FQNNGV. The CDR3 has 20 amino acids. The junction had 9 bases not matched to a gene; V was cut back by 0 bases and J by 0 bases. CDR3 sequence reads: CASSLDEPGLAGGYSYEQYF. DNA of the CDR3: TGTGCCAGCAGCTTAGATGAACCGGGACTAGCGGGAGGTTACTCCTACGAGCAGTACTTC.

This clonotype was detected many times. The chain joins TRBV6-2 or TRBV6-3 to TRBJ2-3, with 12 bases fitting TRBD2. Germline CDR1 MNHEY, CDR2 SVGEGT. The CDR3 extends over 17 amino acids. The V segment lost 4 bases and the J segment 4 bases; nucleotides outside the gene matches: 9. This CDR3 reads CASSSLGTSGFSDTQYF. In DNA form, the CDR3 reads TGTGCCAGCAGTTCCCTGGGGACTAGCGGGTTTTCAGATACGCAGTATTTT.

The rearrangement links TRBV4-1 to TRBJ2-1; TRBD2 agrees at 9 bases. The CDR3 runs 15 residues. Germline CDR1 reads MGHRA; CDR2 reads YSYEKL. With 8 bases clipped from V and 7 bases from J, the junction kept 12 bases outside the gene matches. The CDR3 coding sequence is TGCGCCAGCTCCCATCCAGGACTAGCGTTAAATGAGCAGTTCTTC. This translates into CASSHPGLALNEQFF.

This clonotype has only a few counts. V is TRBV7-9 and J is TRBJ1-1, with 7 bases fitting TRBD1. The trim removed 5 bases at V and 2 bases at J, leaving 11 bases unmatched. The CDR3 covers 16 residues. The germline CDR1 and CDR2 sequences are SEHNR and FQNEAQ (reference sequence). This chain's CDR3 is CASSPAGTVRNTEAFF. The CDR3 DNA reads TGTGCCAGCAGCCCCGCCGGGACAGTACGTAACACTGAAGCTTTCTTT.

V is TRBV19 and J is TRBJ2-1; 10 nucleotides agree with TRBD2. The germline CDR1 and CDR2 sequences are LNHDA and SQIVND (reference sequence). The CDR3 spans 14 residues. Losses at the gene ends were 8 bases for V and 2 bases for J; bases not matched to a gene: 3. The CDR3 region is CASWGLAPYNEQFF. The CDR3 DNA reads TGTGCCAGTTGGGGACTAGCGCCCTACAATGAGCAGTTCTTC.

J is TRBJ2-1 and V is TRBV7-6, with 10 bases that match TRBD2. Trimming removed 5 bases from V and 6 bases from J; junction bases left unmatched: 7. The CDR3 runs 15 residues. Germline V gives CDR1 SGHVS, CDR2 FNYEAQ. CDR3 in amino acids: CASSDPGLASNEQFF. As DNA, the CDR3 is TGTGCCAGCAGCGATCCGGGACTAGCGAGCAATGAGCAGTTCTTC.